These T cell receptor beta chains were read from a single sample in a study of T cell repertoires in cytomegalovirus infection. TCRdb re-derived calls from the reads in MiXCR, one entry per CDR3 protein. This table holds 480,000 or so distinct CDR3 sequences, over 9% found once. The sequenced sample consisted of PBMCs. Receptors originate from a human donor in good health (CMV status not recorded). Some clones in this sample may be carry-over from other donors' samples. Each CDR3 is given with its conserved first and last residue. The D gene is left open where the match is weak. Only some rows state a clone size, as once, few, many or a class for expanded clones.

J	V	size	D	CDR3	DNA
TRBJ1-1	TRBV3-1	few	TRBD1	CASQGGAEAFF	TGTGCCTCCCAGGGGGGCGCTGAAGCTTTCTTT
TRBJ1-2	TRBV3-1	.	.	CASSLHNRPGLGYTF	TGTGCCAGCAGCCTCCACAACCGCCCAGGGCTTGGCTACACCTTC
TRBJ2-2	TRBV11-2	many	TRBD2	CASSFPSGGSFTGELFF	TGTGCCAGCAGCTTTCCTAGCGGGGGGTCTTTCACCGGGGAGCTGTTTTTT
TRBJ1-1	TRBV6-5	.	TRBD1	CASSFGTGGAEAFF	TGTGCCAGCAGCTTTGGGACAGGGGGTGCTGAAGCTTTCTTT
TRBJ2-5	TRBV18	few	.	CASSPARTDEYQETQYF	TGTGCCAGCTCACCGGCACGGACAGACGAATACCAAGAGACCCAGTACTTC
TRBJ2-5	TRBV19	few	.	CASSTGMETQYF	TGTGCCAGTAGCACAGGGATGGAGACCCAGTACTTC
TRBJ2-2	TRBV12-3/TRBV12-4	many	TRBD1	CASSVTGGNGELFF	TGTGCCAGCAGTGTCACAGGGGGGAACGGGGAGCTGTTTTTT
TRBJ2-1	TRBV11-3	many	.	CASQGIGSGSPTEQFF	TGTGCCAGCCAAGGGATTGGGAGCGGAAGCCCCACTGAGCAGTTCTTC
TRBJ2-3	TRBV6-4	few	TRBD2	CASSVLAGGSDTQYF	TGTGCCAGCAGTGTACTAGCGGGAGGTTCAGATACGCAGTATTTT
TRBJ1-1	TRBV5-8	few	.	CASSPGIRMNTEAFF	TGTGCCAGCAGCCCAGGAATACGCATGAACACTGAAGCTTTCTTT
TRBJ1-2	TRBV20-1	many	.	CSARNRANYGYTF	TGCAGTGCTAGAAACAGAGCTAACTATGGCTACACCTTC
TRBJ2-7	TRBV7-9	many	.	CASSPGRTPGDEQYF	TGTGCCAGCAGCCCCGGCCGGACCCCGGGGGACGAGCAGTACTTC
TRBJ1-4	TRBV7-9	many	.	CASSLQGLIATNEKLFF	TGTGCCAGCAGCTTGCAGGGGTTAATCGCAACTAATGAAAAACTGTTTTTT
TRBJ1-2	TRBV12-3/TRBV12-4	.	.	CASSPPGRAYGYTF	TGTGCCAGCTCCCCTCCGGGCAGGGCCTATGGCTACACCTTC
TRBJ1-5	TRBV12-3/TRBV12-4	.	.	CASREGDISNQPQHF	TGTGCCAGCAGGGAGGGGGACATCAGCAATCAGCCCCAGCATTTT
TRBJ2-1	TRBV7-3	few	.	CASSLNVGGRDNEQFF	TGTGCCAGCAGCTTAAACGTCGGGGGGCGGGACAATGAGCAGTTCTTC
TRBJ1-1	TRBV5-1	many	.	CASSLALRRWNTEAFF	TGCGCCAGCAGCTTGGCTTTACGAAGGTGGAACACTGAAGCTTTCTTT
TRBJ2-3	TRBV19	many	TRBD2	CASTSGGAADTQYF	TGTGCCAGCACCAGCGGGGGGGCGGCAGATACGCAGTATTTT
TRBJ2-7	TRBV27	.	.	CASSYDGVGIGEQYF	TGTGCCAGCAGTTACGATGGGGTGGGGATTGGCGAGCAGTACTTC
TRBJ1-4	TRBV12-3/TRBV12-4	many	.	CASSLTNEKLFF	TGTGCCAGCAGTTTAACTAATGAAAAACTGTTTTTT
TRBJ1-2	TRBV18	many	.	CASSPPVQATGGYTF	TGTGCCAGCTCACCACCGGTACAGGCTACGGGTGGCTACACCTTC
TRBJ1-1	TRBV20-1	many	TRBD1	CSASKGQGSSEAFF	TGCAGTGCTAGCAAGGGACAGGGAAGTTCTGAAGCTTTCTTT
TRBJ2-7	TRBV2	many	.	CALRRDEQYF	TGTGCCCTGAGGAGAGACGAGCAGTACTTC
TRBJ2-7	TRBV20-1	once	.	CSALSYEQYF	TGCAGTGCCCTGTCCTACGAGCAGTACTTC
TRBJ1-2	TRBV7-9	many	TRBD1	CASSLAGQGASGYTF	TGTGCCAGCAGCTTAGCCGGACAGGGGGCCTCGGGCTACACCTTC
TRBJ1-6	TRBV20-1	.	.	CSVSRALRNNSPLHF	TGCAGTGTTTCCCGGGCTCTCAGGAATAATTCACCCCTCCACTTT
TRBJ1-1	TRBV10-3	many	.	CAIMSSDNTEAFF	TGTGCCATCATGAGTTCGGACAACACTGAAGCTTTCTTT
TRBJ2-5	TRBV7-9	few	.	CASSLASGVETQYF	TGTGCCAGCAGCTTAGCTTCCGGGGTGGAGACCCAGTACTTC
TRBJ1-5	TRBV19	few	.	CASQNLIHSNQPQHF	TGTGCCAGCCAGAATCTCATTCATAGCAATCAGCCCCAGCATTTT
TRBJ2-5	TRBV11-2	.	.	CASSLGGGEETQYF	TGTGCCAGCAGCTTAGGTGGAGGGGAGGAGACCCAGTACTTC
TRBJ2-1	TRBV30	.	.	CAWSGNRGTNEQFF	TGTGCCTGGAGTGGGAATCGCGGTACTAATGAGCAGTTCTTC
TRBJ1-3	TRBV19	few	.	CASSIGYRRSSGNTIYF	TGTGCCAGTAGTATAGGGTACCGCCGGAGCTCTGGAAACACCATATATTTT
TRBJ2-7	TRBV5-1	.	.	CASSSRDGRYEQYF	TGCGCCAGCAGCTCCCGGGACGGCCGCTACGAGCAGTACTTC
TRBJ1-6	TRBV12-3/TRBV12-4	many	.	CASSSGPPLHF	TGTGCCAGCAGTTCTGGACCACCCCTCCACTTT
TRBJ2-7	TRBV28	many	.	CASSPAIAVNSHYEQYF	TGTGCCAGCAGCCCTGCAATAGCGGTAAACAGCCATTACGAGCAGTACTTC
TRBJ2-7	TRBV18	many	.	CASSPDIQGPTHEQYF	TGTGCCAGCTCACCAGACATCCAGGGGCCCACCCACGAGCAGTACTTC
TRBJ2-1	TRBV20-1	.	TRBD2	CSARGSGGAYNEQFF	TGCAGTGCTAGGGGGAGCGGGGGGGCCTACAATGAGCAGTTCTTC
TRBJ1-2	TRBV3-1	.	.	CASSGRQADTSLWGGYTF	TGTGCCAGCAGCGGAAGACAAGCCGATACTTCGCTGTGGGGTGGCTACACCTTC
TRBJ2-1	TRBV2	many	TRBD1	CASRNRQGQYNEQFF	TGTGCCAGCAGGAACAGACAGGGGCAGTACAATGAGCAGTTCTTC
TRBJ2-3	TRBV4-1	few	TRBD1	CASSQAPLNRGDTQYF	TGCGCCAGCAGCCAAGCCCCCCTAAACAGGGGAGATACGCAGTATTTT
TRBJ2-1	TRBV20-1	.	.	CSAIVTGTDGGEQFF	TGCAGTGCAATCGTAACCGGGACCGATGGCGGGGAGCAGTTCTTC
TRBJ2-1	TRBV12-3/TRBV12-4	many	.	CASSWVSNEQFF	TGTGCCAGCAGTTGGGTCTCTAATGAGCAGTTCTTC
TRBJ2-3	TRBV7-2	many	.	CASSLASPDTQYF	TGTGCCAGCAGCTTAGCCAGCCCAGATACGCAGTATTTT
TRBJ2-5	TRBV7-3	many	TRBD2	CASSPSGGGLQETQYF	TGTGCCAGCAGCCCTAGCGGGGGGGGCCTTCAAGAGACCCAGTACTTC
TRBJ2-2	TRBV20-1	.	.	CSAPGGGVAGELFF	TGCAGTGCCCCCGGAGGGGGAGTCGCCGGGGAGCTGTTTTTT
TRBJ2-7	TRBV6-2/TRBV6-3	many	.	CASTSGVINEQYF	TGTGCCAGCACCTCGGGGGTTATCAACGAGCAGTACTTC
TRBJ2-5	TRBV5-5	.	.	CASSPPGYQETQYF	TGTGCCAGCAGCCCACCAGGTTACCAAGAGACCCAGTACTTC
TRBJ2-1	TRBV7-3	many	.	CASSPHPEVREQFF	TGTGCCAGCAGCCCCCACCCCGAGGTCCGCGAGCAGTTCTTC
TRBJ1-2	TRBV2	many	.	CASRMDSPIGGYTF	TGTGCCAGCAGGATGGACAGTCCTATTGGTGGCTACACCTTC
TRBJ2-7	TRBV11-1	many	.	CASRWGTSAGEQYF	TGTGCCAGCAGGTGGGGGACTTCAGCTGGGGAGCAGTACTTC
TRBJ2-2	TRBV6-1	many	TRBD2	CASRAGTSAGELFF	TGTGCCAGCAGGGCAGGGACTAGCGCCGGGGAGCTGTTTTTT
TRBJ2-2	TRBV12-3/TRBV12-4	many	.	CASSPGPLNAGELFF	TGTGCCAGCAGCCCGGGACCCCTAAACGCCGGGGAGCTGTTTTTT